A selection of T cell receptor beta chains follows, all from one sample in a study of control samples from healthy donors and cancer patients. Method: immunoSEQ multiplex PCR; TCRdb's copy keeps in-frame clones and lacks some. The sample contains some 120,000 clones, around 87% of which appear only once. Material for sequencing was blood. The receptors shown here come from a man aged 55 to 69 in good health. The CDR3 runs from the conserved cysteine through the conserved F or W. A D gene is named only where the DNA matches it firmly. Clone sizes are given selectively: once, few, many, or a class where the clone is expanded.

abundance: NA
j_gene: TRBJ2-7
d_gene: TRBD1
v_gene: TRBV7-2
CDR3aa: CASSLVGTGSYEQYF
CDR3nt: TGTGCCAGCAGCTTAGTGGGGACAGGTTCCTACGAGCAGTACTTC

abundance: NA
j_gene: TRBJ2-1
d_gene: TRBD2
v_gene: TRBV9
CDR3aa: CASSVAPGTSGGEQFF
CDR3nt: TGTGCCAGCAGCGTAGCTCCCGGGACTAGCGGGGGGGAGCAGTTCTTC

abundance: NA
j_gene: TRBJ2-1
d_gene: TRBD2
v_gene: TRBV10-1
CDR3aa: CASSDPGGPYNEQFF
CDR3nt: TGCGCCAGCAGTGACCCGGGGGGTCCTTACAATGAGCAGTTCTTC

abundance: NA
j_gene: TRBJ2-1
d_gene: NA
v_gene: TRBV12-3/TRBV12-4
CDR3aa: CASSLEGGSEQFF
CDR3nt: TGTGCCAGCAGTTTAGAAGGGGGGTCTGAGCAGTTCTTC

abundance: NA
j_gene: TRBJ1-1
d_gene: TRBD1
v_gene: TRBV7-2
CDR3aa: CASSLDRDTEAFF
CDR3nt: TGTGCCAGCAGCCTGGACAGGGACACTGAAGCTTTCTTT

abundance: NA
j_gene: TRBJ1-5
d_gene: NA
v_gene: TRBV6-5
CDR3aa: CAWGTTANQPQHF
CDR3nt: TGTGCCTGGGGCACCACGGCGAATCAGCCCCAGCATTTT

abundance: few
j_gene: TRBJ1-3
d_gene: TRBD1
v_gene: TRBV4-3
CDR3aa: CASSQVGTGGNTIYF
CDR3nt: TGCGCCAGCAGCCAAGTTGGGACAGGGGGAAACACCATATATTTT

abundance: NA
j_gene: TRBJ2-5
d_gene: NA
v_gene: TRBV21-1
CDR3aa: CASSKDRAGGRETQYF
CDR3nt: TGTGCCAGCAGCAAAGACAGGGCAGGGGGCCGGGAGACCCAGTACTTC

abundance: NA
j_gene: TRBJ2-1
d_gene: TRBD2
v_gene: TRBV25-1
CDR3aa: CASQIRGVYNEQFF
CDR3nt: TGTGCCAGCCAGATCCGGGGGGTTTACAATGAGCAGTTCTTC

abundance: few
j_gene: TRBJ1-1
d_gene: NA
v_gene: TRBV6-5
CDR3aa: CASSKQGYMNTEAFF
CDR3nt: TGTGCCAGCAGTAAACAGGGTTACATGAACACTGAAGCTTTCTTT

abundance: NA
j_gene: TRBJ1-5
d_gene: NA
v_gene: TRBV6-2/TRBV6-3
CDR3aa: CASSYSGLRSQPQHF
CDR3nt: TGTGCCAGCAGTTACTCGGGGCTTCGGAGCCAGCCCCAGCATTTT

abundance: NA
j_gene: TRBJ2-7
d_gene: NA
v_gene: TRBV7-8
CDR3aa: CASSSLRTDFTSYEQYF
CDR3nt: TGTGCCAGCAGCTCCCTACGGACGGACTTTACCTCCTACGAGCAGTACTTC

abundance: once
j_gene: TRBJ1-2
d_gene: NA
v_gene: TRBV2
CDR3aa: CAVRGQTSNYGYTF
CDR3nt: TGTGCCGTCAGAGGACAGACCTCTAACTATGGCTACACCTTC

abundance: NA
j_gene: TRBJ1-1
d_gene: TRBD1
v_gene: TRBV24-1
CDR3aa: CATSRTGGDEAFF
CDR3nt: TGTGCCACCAGTCGGACAGGGGGCGACGAAGCTTTCTTT

abundance: few
j_gene: TRBJ2-3
d_gene: NA
v_gene: TRBV24-1
CDR3aa: CATRPNAADTQYF
CDR3nt: TGTGCCACCAGGCCAAACGCTGCAGATACGCAGTATTTT

abundance: NA
j_gene: TRBJ2-7
d_gene: NA
v_gene: TRBV12-3/TRBV12-4
CDR3aa: CASSPNHYEQYF
CDR3nt: TGTGCCAGCAGTCCGAACCATTACGAGCAGTACTTC

abundance: few
j_gene: TRBJ2-7
d_gene: TRBD2
v_gene: TRBV3-1/TRBV3-2
CDR3aa: CASSPGLARSYEQYF
CDR3nt: TGTGCCAGCAGCCCGGGACTAGCGCGCTCCTACGAGCAGTACTTC

abundance: NA
j_gene: TRBJ2-3
d_gene: NA
v_gene: TRBV27
CDR3aa: CASSIRTTGGPLAQYF
CDR3nt: TGTGCCAGCAGTATTAGGACGACCGGGGGGCCCCTCGCGCAGTATTTT

abundance: NA
j_gene: TRBJ2-1
d_gene: TRBD1
v_gene: TRBV28
CDR3aa: CASSSGQDNEQFF
CDR3nt: TGTGCCAGCAGCTCGGGACAGGACAATGAGCAGTTCTTC

abundance: NA
j_gene: TRBJ2-7
d_gene: NA
v_gene: TRBV18
CDR3aa: CASSPGLPLPNEQYF
CDR3nt: TGTGCCAGCTCACCTGGACTACCACTACCTAACGAGCAGTACTTC

abundance: NA
j_gene: TRBJ2-3
d_gene: NA
v_gene: TRBV11-3
CDR3aa: CASSSGLPTDTQYF
CDR3nt: TGTGCCAGCAGCTCTGGACTACCAACAGATACGCAGTATTTT

abundance: NA
j_gene: TRBJ2-3
d_gene: TRBD2
v_gene: TRBV3-1/TRBV3-2
CDR3aa: CASSLFSGGAFLADTQYF
CDR3nt: TGTGCCAGCAGCCTATTTAGCGGGGGGGCCTTTTTGGCAGATACGCAGTATTTT

abundance: NA
j_gene: TRBJ1-6
d_gene: NA
v_gene: TRBV25-1
CDR3aa: CASSVAGLRNSPLHF
CDR3nt: TGTGCCAGCAGTGTGGCAGGCCTACGTAATTCACCCCTCCACTTT

abundance: NA
j_gene: TRBJ1-1
d_gene: NA
v_gene: TRBV5-4
CDR3aa: CASSLEPMNTEAFF
CDR3nt: TGTGCCAGCAGCTTGGAGCCAATGAACACTGAAGCTTTCTTT

abundance: NA
j_gene: TRBJ2-5
d_gene: TRBD1
v_gene: TRBV18
CDR3aa: CASSPMTGGETQYF
CDR3nt: TGTGCCAGCTCACCGATGACAGGGGGAGAGACCCAGTACTTC

abundance: NA
j_gene: TRBJ1-4
d_gene: NA
v_gene: TRBV19
CDR3aa: CASSIGRIGEKLFF
CDR3nt: TGTGCCAGTAGTATCGGCAGGATCGGTGAAAAACTGTTTTTT

abundance: NA
j_gene: TRBJ2-1
d_gene: TRBD2
v_gene: TRBV5-1
CDR3aa: CASSLVAGSSYNEQFF
CDR3nt: TGCGCCAGCAGCTTGGTAGCGGGGAGCTCCTACAATGAGCAGTTCTTC

abundance: few
j_gene: TRBJ2-7
d_gene: TRBD1
v_gene: TRBV5-1
CDR3aa: CASSRQDRGEQYF
CDR3nt: TGCGCCAGCAGCAGACAGGACAGGGGCGAGCAGTACTTC

abundance: NA
j_gene: TRBJ1-2
d_gene: NA
v_gene: TRBV6-1
CDR3aa: CASSEGGRVAFGYTF
CDR3nt: TGTGCCAGCAGTGAAGGCGGCCGAGTGGCTTTCGGCTACACCTTC

abundance: NA
j_gene: TRBJ2-7
d_gene: TRBD2
v_gene: TRBV5-1
CDR3aa: CASSLEASGGEQYF
CDR3nt: TGCGCCAGCAGCTTGGAAGCCAGCGGGGGCGAGCAGTACTTC

abundance: NA
j_gene: TRBJ1-3
d_gene: NA
v_gene: TRBV28
CDR3aa: CASSSNRANSGNTIYF
CDR3nt: TGTGCCAGCAGTTCAAACAGGGCTAACTCTGGAAACACCATATATTTT

abundance: NA
j_gene: TRBJ1-6
d_gene: NA
v_gene: TRBV5-1
CDR3aa: CASSLDGGRGSPLHF
CDR3nt: TGCGCCAGCAGCTTAGATGGTGGGAGGGGTTCACCCCTCCACTTT

abundance: few
j_gene: TRBJ1-5
d_gene: NA
v_gene: TRBV10-3
CDR3aa: CAIPFGRFNQPQHF
CDR3nt: TGTGCCATCCCCTTCGGCAGATTTAACCAGCCCCAGCATTTT

abundance: NA
j_gene: TRBJ1-2
d_gene: TRBD1
v_gene: TRBV7-2
CDR3aa: CASSLGQGSLAGGGYTF
CDR3nt: TGTGCCAGCAGCTTAGGGCAGGGTAGTTTAGCAGGGGGAGGCTACACCTTC

abundance: NA
j_gene: TRBJ1-1
d_gene: NA
v_gene: TRBV5-1
CDR3aa: CASSPSGGRSNTEAFF
CDR3nt: TGCGCCAGCAGCCCTTCTGGCGGGCGGTCGAACACTGAAGCTTTCTTT

abundance: NA
j_gene: TRBJ2-2
d_gene: NA
v_gene: TRBV7-2
CDR3aa: CASSLASIYTGELFF
CDR3nt: TGTGCCAGCAGCTTAGCGTCGATTTACACCGGGGAGCTGTTTTTT

abundance: once
j_gene: TRBJ1-6
d_gene: NA
v_gene: TRBV5-6
CDR3aa: CASSLGQMNSPLHF
CDR3nt: TGTGCCAGCAGCTTGGGACAGATGAATTCACCCCTCCACTTT

abundance: NA
j_gene: TRBJ2-5
d_gene: NA
v_gene: TRBV18
CDR3aa: CASSPRRTQETQYF
CDR3nt: TGTGCCAGCTCACCAAGAAGGACACAAGAGACCCAGTACTTC

abundance: few
j_gene: TRBJ1-2
d_gene: NA
v_gene: TRBV10-3
CDR3aa: CAISEAGGARAGYTF
CDR3nt: TGTGCCATCAGTGAGGCAGGAGGGGCTCGAGCTGGCTACACCTTC

abundance: NA
j_gene: TRBJ1-2
d_gene: NA
v_gene: TRBV27
CDR3aa: CASSPLGARYGYTF
CDR3nt: TGTGCCAGCAGTCCGCTCGGGGCTAGGTATGGCTACACCTTC

abundance: NA
j_gene: TRBJ1-2
d_gene: TRBD1
v_gene: TRBV29-1
CDR3aa: CSVERSGGGLYGYTF
CDR3nt: TGCAGCGTTGAGCGTTCGGGAGGGGGCCTCTATGGCTACACCTTC

abundance: NA
j_gene: TRBJ2-7
d_gene: NA
v_gene: TRBV24-1
CDR3aa: CATSSRGAYEQYF
CDR3nt: TGTGCCACCAGCAGCAGGGGAGCCTACGAGCAGTACTTC

abundance: NA
j_gene: TRBJ2-1
d_gene: NA
v_gene: TRBV24-1
CDR3aa: CATSDGAGREQFF
CDR3nt: TGTGCCACCAGTGATGGGGCCGGTAGGGAGCAGTTCTTC

abundance: once
j_gene: TRBJ1-2
d_gene: NA
v_gene: TRBV30
CDR3aa: CAWSGVWGSVYGYTF
CDR3nt: TGTGCCTGGAGTGGAGTATGGGGGAGTGTCTATGGCTACACCTTC

abundance: NA
j_gene: TRBJ1-1
d_gene: NA
v_gene: TRBV7-6
CDR3aa: CASSAAGNTEAFF
CDR3nt: TGTGCCAGCAGCGCCGCAGGGAACACTGAAGCTTTCTTT

abundance: NA
j_gene: TRBJ1-5
d_gene: NA
v_gene: TRBV18
CDR3aa: CASSTDLSQPQHF
CDR3nt: TGTGCCAGCTCAACCGATCTCAGCCAGCCCCAGCATTTT

abundance: NA
j_gene: TRBJ1-1
d_gene: NA
v_gene: TRBV12-3/TRBV12-4
CDR3aa: CASSLFENTEAFF
CDR3nt: TGTGCCAGCAGTTTGTTCGAGAACACTGAAGCTTTCTTT

abundance: few
j_gene: TRBJ1-2
d_gene: TRBD1
v_gene: TRBV19
CDR3aa: CASRPGQAYGYTF
CDR3nt: TGTGCCAGTAGACCGGGACAGGCCTATGGCTACACCTTC

abundance: NA
j_gene: TRBJ1-4
d_gene: TRBD1
v_gene: TRBV4-1
CDR3aa: CASSQTTGGLNEKLFF
CDR3nt: TGCGCCAGCAGCCAAACGACAGGGGGACTAAATGAAAAACTGTTTTTT

abundance: NA
j_gene: TRBJ1-3
d_gene: TRBD1
v_gene: TRBV10-1
CDR3aa: CASSEDRECF
CDR3nt: TGCGCCAGCAGTGAGGACAGGGAGTGTTTT

abundance: NA
j_gene: TRBJ1-2
d_gene: NA
v_gene: TRBV6-6
CDR3aa: CASSYEGMGYGYTF
CDR3nt: TGTGCCAGCAGTTACGAGGGGATGGGCTATGGCTACACCTTC

abundance: once
j_gene: TRBJ2-2
d_gene: TRBD1
v_gene: TRBV6-5
CDR3aa: CASRTGGPTGELFF
CDR3nt: TGTGCCAGCAGAACAGGGGGGCCCACCGGGGAGCTGTTTTTT

abundance: NA
j_gene: TRBJ2-7
d_gene: NA
v_gene: TRBV6-6
CDR3aa: CASSSGGQSYEQYF
CDR3nt: TGTGCCAGCAGTTCCGGTGGACAGTCCTACGAGCAGTACTTC

abundance: NA
j_gene: TRBJ1-2
d_gene: NA
v_gene: TRBV28
CDR3aa: CASTLGGVGYGYTF
CDR3nt: TGTGCCAGCACCCTTGGAGGCGTAGGGTATGGCTACACCTTC

abundance: NA
j_gene: TRBJ1-1
d_gene: NA
v_gene: TRBV5-6
CDR3aa: CASSLAATVNTEAFF
CDR3nt: TGTGCCAGCAGCTTGGCAGCTACGGTTAACACTGAAGCTTTCTTT